These T cell receptor beta chains were read from a single sample in a study of T cell changes during pregnancy in multiple sclerosis. Here immunoSEQ multiplex PCR was the method, and the copy in TCRdb shows in-frame clones only, minus some. The table shows about 65,000 clones, with 85% to 95% occurring only once. This specimen was CD8+ T cells from peripheral blood mononuclear cells, taken in the third trimester of pregnancy. The source of these receptors is a female donor in good health, enrolled as a control in a pregnancy study. CDR3s include the opening cysteine and the closing phenylalanine or tryptophan. A D gene is named only where the DNA matches it firmly. Clone size appears in some rows only: once, few, many, or a class for an expanded clone.

size	D	J	V	DNA	CDR3
.	TRBD1	TRBJ1-2	TRBV5-8	TGTGCCAGCAGCTTGGGACCGGGACAGTCTGCCTATGGCTACACCTTC	CASSLGPGQSAYGYTF
.	.	TRBJ2-1	TRBV6-5	TGTGCCAGCAGTTACTCGCGGGCCAATGAGCAGTTCTTC	CASSYSRANEQFF
.	.	TRBJ1-3	TRBV19	TGTGCCAGTAGTAGGGCCTCTGGAAACACCATATATTTT	CASSRASGNTIYF
.	TRBD2	TRBJ2-5	TRBV9	TGTGCCAGCAGCGTAGGTAATAGCGGGAGTCAAGAGACCCAGTACTTC	CASSVGNSGSQETQYF
.	TRBD1	TRBJ2-5	TRBV6-1	TGTGCCAGCAGAGCCGGGACAGAAGAGACCCAGTACTTC	CASRAGTEETQYF
.	TRBD2	TRBJ2-7	TRBV7-8	TGTGCCAGCAGCTTAGGGACTAGCGGGGGCTACGAGCAGTACTTC	CASSLGTSGGYEQYF
.	TRBD1	TRBJ2-7	TRBV5-1	TGCGCCAGCAGCATCGGACAGGGGGCAAACGAGCAGTACTTC	CASSIGQGANEQYF
.	.	TRBJ1-5	TRBV10-3	TGTGCCATCAGTGAGTCTGAGGGTAGGGGCAATCAGCCCCAGCATTTT	CAISESEGRGNQPQHF
.	.	TRBJ1-2	TRBV6-5	TGTGCCAGCAGATCCGGACAGTTGGATGGCTACACCTTC	CASRSGQLDGYTF
.	TRBD2	TRBJ2-1	TRBV15	TGTGCCACCAGCAGAGACCGTAGCGGGGGGGACAATGAGCAGTTCTTC	CATSRDRSGGDNEQFF
.	.	TRBJ2-3	TRBV2	TGTGCCAGCAGTGATGCGTCTTTTGGGGCAACAGATACGCAGTATTTT	CASSDASFGATDTQYF
.	.	TRBJ2-5	TRBV13	TGTGCCAGCAGCCCGTACCAAGAGACCCAGTACTTC	CASSPYQETQYF
.	.	TRBJ2-5	TRBV11-2	TGTGCCAGCAGCTTCGGCGGGGCCGAGACCCAGTACTTC	CASSFGGAETQYF
.	TRBD2	TRBJ2-5	TRBV11-2	TGTGCCAGCAGCTTGAATCTAGCGGGGGCCCAAGAGACCCAGTACTTC	CASSLNLAGAQETQYF
.	TRBD1	TRBJ2-3	TRBV27	TGTGCCAGCAGCCACGGGACAGTAATCACAGATACGCAGTATTTT	CASSHGTVITDTQYF
.	.	TRBJ2-1	TRBV6-5	TGTGCCAGCAGTCCGAGGCTGGGTGAGCAGTTCTTC	CASSPRLGEQFF
few	.	TRBJ1-1	TRBV7-6	TGTGCCAGCAGCCCGGACACTGAAGCTTTCTTT	CASSPDTEAFF
.	TRBD1	TRBJ2-1	TRBV7-8	TGTGCCAGCAGCGATCCGGGACAGGGGGCGTACGGCTCCTACAATGAGCAGTTCTTC	CASSDPGQGAYGSYNEQFF
.	.	TRBJ2-3	TRBV5-6	TGTGCCAGCAGCTTGGCGGGGTCTAGCACAGATACGCAGTATTTT	CASSLAGSSTDTQYF
.	.	TRBJ1-5	TRBV30	TGTGCCTGGAGGTCAGGGATCGGGCAGCCCCAGCATTTT	CAWRSGIGQPQHF
.	.	TRBJ1-5	TRBV19	TGTGCCAGTAGGATGAGACAGGTATACAATCAGCCCCAGCATTTT	CASRMRQVYNQPQHF
.	.	TRBJ2-7	TRBV7-6	TGTGCCAGCAGCATCTCAGGGGGAGGTGTGTACGAGCAGTACTTC	CASSISGGGVYEQYF
.	.	TRBJ1-2	TRBV11-2	TGTGCCAGCAGCGCCCCCGGGGAGTATGGCTACACCTTC	CASSAPGEYGYTF
once	TRBD1	TRBJ1-2	TRBV5-6	TGTGCCAGCAGCGTGGGACAGATTAACTATGGCTACACCTTC	CASSVGQINYGYTF
.	.	TRBJ2-1	TRBV2	TGTGCCAGCAGTGACGGCAGGCTCTACAATGAGCAGTTCTTC	CASSDGRLYNEQFF
.	TRBD1	TRBJ2-5	TRBV5-1	TGCGCCAGCAGATCCATGACAGGGGGGACGCAGGAGACCCAGTACTTC	CASRSMTGGTQETQYF
.	.	TRBJ1-5	TRBV9	TGTGCCAGCAGCGCTTCCGGGACTGGAAAACAGCCCCAGCATTTT	CASSASGTGKQPQHF
.	TRBD1	TRBJ1-4	TRBV6-1	TGTGCCAGCAGGGGGGACAGGGGAGGTGAAAAACTGTTTTTT	CASRGDRGGEKLFF
.	TRBD1	TRBJ1-4	TRBV5-5	TGTGCCAGCAGCTTAGAAAGTTCCCTCCACTCTGGGACAGAGGAAAAACTGTTTTTT	CASSLESSLHSGTEEKLFF
.	.	TRBJ1-4	TRBV7-9	TGTGCCAGCAGTATTAATGAAAAACTGTTTTTT	CASSINEKLFF
.	.	TRBJ2-2	TRBV9	TGTGCCAGCAGCGTAGAACGGTGGAGCACCGGGGAGCTGTTTTTT	CASSVERWSTGELFF
.	TRBD1	TRBJ1-1	TRBV19	TGTGCCTCCGGACAGGGAAAGACGACTGAAGCTTTCTTT	CASGQGKTTEAFF
once	TRBD1	TRBJ1-2	TRBV11-2	TGTGCCAGCAGCTTAGAGACAGGGTGGGACTATGGCTACACCTTC	CASSLETGWDYGYTF
.	.	TRBJ1-1	TRBV2	TGTGCCAGCAGCCCCTCGGGGATGAACACTGAAGCTTTCTTT	CASSPSGMNTEAFF
.	.	TRBJ2-7	TRBV5-8	TGTGCCAGCAGCTTCAAGGGGTGGGAGCAGTACTTC	CASSFKGWEQYF
.	.	TRBJ2-5	TRBV27	TGTGCCAGCAGTTTATACGCAGACCAAGAGACCCAGTACTTC	CASSLYADQETQYF
.	.	TRBJ1-1	TRBV7-8	TGTGCCAGCAGCTTCTTAGAGACTCCGAACACTGAAGCTTTCTTT	CASSFLETPNTEAFF
.	TRBD1	TRBJ2-5	TRBV19	TGTGCCAGTAGTTTGACAGGGGGCGAAGAGACCCAGTACTTC	CASSLTGGEETQYF
.	.	TRBJ2-6	TRBV4-2	TGTGCCAGCAGCCAACGCAGCTCTGGGGCCAACGTCCTGACTTTC	CASSQRSSGANVLTF
.	TRBD1	TRBJ1-6	TRBV27	TGTGCCAGCAGACGGACAGGGAGCTCCTATAATTCACCCCTCCACTTT	CASRRTGSSYNSPLHF
.	TRBD2	TRBJ2-1	TRBV9	TGTGCCAGCAGCTCCCCGACTAGCGGGGGGGCTGTCCGCTCCTACAATGAGCAGTTCTTC	CASSSPTSGGAVRSYNEQFF
.	.	TRBJ1-3	TRBV13	TGTGCCAGCAGCTTAGGCTCCAGTTTCGGAAACACCATATATTTT	CASSLGSSFGNTIYF
.	.	TRBJ2-3	TRBV18	TGTGCCAGCTCAGAACGGGGGAGCACAGATACGCAGTATTTT	CASSERGSTDTQYF
few	TRBD1	TRBJ1-5	TRBV18	TGTGCCAGCTCACCGGCGACAGGGTTCAATCAGCCCCAGCATTTT	CASSPATGFNQPQHF
.	.	TRBJ1-2	TRBV27	TGTGCCAGCAGTTCCAATCCCACGGGTACTAACTATGGCTACACCTTC	CASSSNPTGTNYGYTF
.	.	TRBJ2-1	TRBV13	TGTGCCAGCAGCTTAGGGACTAGTCGTGACAATGAGCAGTTCTTC	CASSLGTSRDNEQFF
.	.	TRBJ1-1	TRBV5-4	TGTGCCAGCAGCTTGGCCGGTTTCGCGGGGCAGAACACTGAAGCTTTCTTT	CASSLAGFAGQNTEAFF
once	.	TRBJ1-6	TRBV6-1	TGTGCCAGCAAGAGGTTGCCACCCCTCCACTTT	CASKRLPPLHF
.	.	TRBJ1-1	TRBV5-6	TGTGCCAGCAGCTTATTAGGGGGTTTATACACTGAAGCTTTCTTT	CASSLLGGLYTEAFF
.	.	TRBJ2-5	TRBV6-5	TGTGCCAGCAGTTACCGTCCAGGACGAAGAGGGGAGACCCAGTACTTC	CASSYRPGRRGETQYF